The 28 T cell receptor beta chains given below trace back to one sample, sequenced in a study of OX40 agonist ivuxolimab in advanced cancers. The protocol was immunoSEQ multiplex PCR, while the TCRdb copy is restricted to in-frame clones and leaves out a portion. The repertoire consists of 72,000 or so clones, with over 75% occurring once and the leading ten covering roughly 5.3%. Sample: CD4+ or CD8+ T cells sorted from blood, taken in a trial of the OX40 agonist ivuxolimab. The receptor set was obtained from an adult with an advanced solid tumor such as melanoma, head and neck, liver or kidney cancer.

The rearrangement links TRBV2 to TRBJ1-2, with D unclear. V lost 2 bases and J lost 0, with 7 bases in between. The CDR3 totals 14 residues. Germline loops: CDR1 SNHLY, CDR2 FYNNEI. CDR3 residues: CASSEQPPNYGYTF. In DNA form, the CDR3 reads TGTGCCAGCAGTGAACAGCCACCTAACTATGGCTACACCTTC. The full variable domain, rest sourced from reference TRBV2 and TRBJ1-2, is EPEVTQTPSHQVTQMGQEVILRCVPISNHLYFYWYRQILGQKVEFLVSFYNNEISEKSEIFDDQFSVERPDGSNFTLKIRSTKLEDSAMYFCASSEQPPNYGYTFGSGTRLTVV.

This clone was detected ten times or more. V is TRBV2 and J is TRBJ2-2; a weak D match, TRBD2 (7 bases). CDR3 length: 13 amino acids. The germline gives CDR1 SNHLY, CDR2 FYNNEI. CDR3 sequence: CARQAGEAGELFF. Here the CDR3 DNA reads TGTGCGAGACAGGCGGGAGAGGCCGGGGAGCTGTTTTTT. Looking up the rest from reference TRBV2 and TRBJ2-2 gives the full variable domain: EPEVTQTPSHQVTQMGQEVILRCVPISNHLYFYWYRQILGQKVEFLVSFYNNEISEKSEIFDDQFSVERPDGSNFTLKIRSTKLEDSAMYFCARQAGEAGELFFGEGSRLTVL.

V usage is TRBV15 and J usage is TRBJ1-5, with D perhaps TRBD1 (5 bases). Germline assignment: CDR1 LNHNV and CDR2 YYDKDF (reference sequence). Trimming left V 2 bases short and J 0 bases short, with 11 bases between. This CDR3 contains 16 residues. The CDR3: CATSRQDRDSNQPQHF. In DNA form, the CDR3 reads TGTGCCACCAGCAGACAAGACAGAGATAGCAATCAGCCCCAGCATTTT.

The chain recombines TRBV9 with TRBJ1-1; perhaps TRBD1 as D (5 bases). The germline CDR1 and CDR2 sequences are SGDLS and YYNGEE. This CDR3 region has 17 residues. With 3 bases removed from V and 3 bases from J, the gap between germline ends came to 21 bases. The CDR3 DNA reads TGTGCCAGCAGCGCGGGATTCAGGGTGATCGCCGACACTGAAGCTTTCTTT. This encodes CASSAGFRVIADTEAFF.

The rearrangement uses TRBV30 and TRBJ2-3; a possible D gene is TRBD2 (6 bases). Germline loops: CDR1 GTSNPN, CDR2 SVGIG (reference sequence). Trimming stripped 4 bases from V and 0 bases from J, with 11 bases between. The CDR3 has 14 amino acids. CDR3 sequence reads: CAWTSGTSTDTQYF. DNA for the CDR3: TGTGCCTGGACGTCGGGGACTAGCACAGATACGCAGTATTTT.

This chain uses TRBV4-3 with TRBJ1-4; TRBD1 matches at 9 bases. There are 17 residues in the CDR3. Germline V CDR1 and CDR2: LGHNA, YSLEER. After removal of 4 bases from V and 1 base from J, the junction contained 7 bases not matched to a gene. For the CDR3, the DNA is TGCGCCAGCAGCCCGGGACAGGGCCTGGGAACTAATGAAAAACTGTTTTTT. This encodes CASSPGQGLGTNEKLFF.

V gene TRBV7-2 combines with J gene TRBJ2-7, with 7 bases matching TRBD1. There are 14 residues in the CDR3. Germline V gene data show CDR1 as SGHTA and CDR2 as FQGNSA. After removal of 2 bases from V and 6 bases from J, the junction contained 7 bases not matched to a gene. This CDR3 reads CASSLTTGPTEQYF. CDR3 DNA sequence: TGTGCCAGCAGCTTAACGACAGGGCCCACCGAGCAGTACTTC.

The genes are TRBV23-1 and TRBJ2-1; TRBD1 agrees at 9 bases. TRBV23-1 is designated an ORF whose function remains uncertain. The CDR3 runs 18 residues. V was clipped by 2 bases and J by 1 base; unmatched bases: 9. CDR3 protein: CASSQPEGQGPSYNEQFF. The CDR3 nucleotides read TGCGCCAGCAGTCAACCCGAAGGACAGGGGCCATCCTACAATGAGCAGTTCTTC.

The gene calls are TRBV7-9 and TRBJ2-1; 9 bases are a match to TRBD1. CDR3 size: 15 residues. Per the germline V gene, CDR1 is SEHNR and CDR2 is FQNEAQ (reference sequence). The V segment lost 5 bases and the J segment 5 bases; nucleotides outside the gene matches: 7. The CDR3 DNA reads as TGTGCCAGCAGCGCCGTGGGACAGGGTAACAATGAGCAGTTCTTC. Translation gives CASSAVGQGNNEQFF.

The chain links TRBV7-6 to TRBJ2-6, with D unresolved. Germline values: CDR1 SGHVS, CDR2 FNYEAQ. This CDR3 contains 16 residues. V was trimmed by 1 base and J by 0 bases, leaving 7 bases between them. Here the CDR3 reads CASSLVGYSGANVLTF. CDR3 in DNA: TGTGCCAGCAGCTTAGTTGGGTACTCTGGGGCCAACGTCCTGACTTTC.

The chain is built from TRBV6-1 and TRBJ2-1, with D possibly matching TRBD1 (5 bases). Between the trimmed V and J ends, which lost 2 bases and 8 bases, there was a span of 10 bases. The CDR3 runs to 13 residues. Germline-derived CDR1 and CDR2 are MNHNS and SASEGT. The DNA for the CDR3 is TGTGCCAGCAGTGAACAGGGATATCATGAGCAGTTCTTC. It yields the protein CASSEQGYHEQFF.

V is TRBV14 and J is TRBJ2-1; TRBD2 is a possible D gene (6 bases). Trimming pared 3 bases from V and 0 bases from J, leaving 18 bases between. Germline CDR1 SGHDN, CDR2 FVKESK. The CDR3 runs to 18 residues. CDR3 protein: CASSHGGRGISSYNEQFF. DNA for the CDR3: TGTGCCAGCAGCCATGGGGGTCGGGGGATCAGCTCCTACAATGAGCAGTTCTTC.

Only one count was recorded for this clone. J is TRBJ2-2 and V is TRBV5-1; D is unclear. This CDR3 has 16 residues. Trimming took off 0 bases at V and 6 bases at J, with 15 bases between the two ends. Germline CDR1 reads SGHRS; CDR2 reads YFSETQ. CDR3 coding DNA: TGCGCCAGCAGCTTGGGCCAGTTCCTCACCGCCGGGGAGCTGTTTTTT. Translating gives CASSLGQFLTAGELFF.

This clone appeared once. The CDR3: CASSISGLAGGTDTQYF. Written as DNA, the CDR3 is TGTGCCAGTAGTATCTCCGGACTAGCGGGGGGTACAGATACGCAGTATTTT. V usage is TRBV19 and J usage is TRBJ2-3; 14 bases agree with TRBD2. CDR1 and CDR2 (germline): LNHDA, SQIVND (reference sequence). The CDR3 length is 17 residues. V lost 3 bases to trimming and J lost 3 bases; unmatched junction nucleotides: 5.

This clone was counted only a few times. This rearrangement joins TRBV27 to TRBJ1-2; D not resolved. V was shortened by 2 bases and J by 6 bases, with 7 bases between the two germline ends. The germline V gene encodes CDR1 MNHEY and CDR2 SMNVEV (reference sequence). The CDR3 spans 12 residues. The CDR3 DNA reads TGTGCCAGCAGTTTAGCAGGTGATGGCTACACCTTC. Residues: CASSLAGDGYTF.

The chain links TRBV7-6 to TRBJ1-1, with a possible D match to TRBD1 (5 bases). Deletions cut 4 bases from V and 4 bases from J, with 22 bases between. Germline lookup yields CDR1 SGHVS and CDR2 FNYEAQ. The CDR3 totals 17 residues. The CDR3 nucleotides are TGTGCCAGCAGCTCTAGGGTAACGGGGGGAGCGGCCACTGAAGCTTTCTTT. The encoded protein is CASSSRVTGGAATEAFF.

The rearrangement joins TRBV5-5 to TRBJ1-1; the D gene is possibly TRBD1 (6 bases). The length of the CDR3 is 16 residues. Germline assignment: CDR1 SGHKS and CDR2 YYEKEE (reference sequence). V was trimmed by 0 bases and J by 5 bases, leaving 17 bases between them. The CDR3 DNA follows: TGTGCCAGCAGCTTGGTAGTCGGGGGGCGCGGTACTGAAGCTTTCTTT. Translating it yields CASSLVVGGRGTEAFF.

The chain uses TRBV11-1 and TRBJ2-5, with 12 bases matching TRBD2. Trimming took 4 bases from V and 0 from J; bases not matched to a gene: 3. Per the germline V gene, CDR1 is SGHAT and CDR2 is FQDESV (reference sequence). The CDR3 covers 16 residues. The CDR3, as DNA: TGTGCCAGCAGCTCGACTAGCGGGGGCCACCAAGAGACCCAGTACTTC. It yields the protein CASSSTSGGHQETQYF.

The rearrangement joins TRBV7-5 to TRBJ2-7; the table's D call, TRBD2, was not checked against the DNA. TRBV7-5 is a pseudogene locus. CDR3 length equals 14 residues. The CDR3 sequence: CASSLAGVNYEQYF. CDR3 bases: TGTGCCAGCAGCTTAGCGGGGGTAAACTACGAGCAGTACTTC.

This clone was seen only once. This rearrangement joins TRBV4-2 to TRBJ1-5; 10 positions match TRBD1. The CDR3 sequence is 15 residues long. Per germline, CDR1 LGHNA and CDR2 YNFKEQ. V shed 3 bases and J 4 bases; nucleotides not matched to a gene: 3. CDR3 in DNA: TGTGCCAGCAGCCAGCCGGGACAGGGGAATCAGCCCCAGCATTTT. This encodes CASSQPGQGNQPQHF.

This chain joins TRBV6-1 and TRBJ1-4; 9 bases agree with TRBD1. The V segment lost 5 bases and the J segment 7 bases; nucleotides outside the gene matches: 8. This CDR3 comprises 15 residues. Germline V gene data show CDR1 as MNHNS and CDR2 as SASEGT. The CDR3 spells CASSLTGTGSEKLFF. In nucleotides, the CDR3 is TGTGCCAGCAGTTTGACCGGGACAGGGTCTGAAAAACTGTTTTTT.

J is TRBJ2-3 and V is TRBV10-1; TRBD1 might be the D (6 bases). There are 14 residues in the CDR3. Trimming took 3 bases from V and 0 from J, leaving 7 bases between them. Germline V gives CDR1 WNHNN, CDR2 SYGVQD (reference sequence). The CDR3 protein is CASSEGTSTDTQYF. CDR3 DNA sequence: TGCGCCAGCAGTGAAGGGACAAGCACAGATACGCAGTATTTT.

This chain connects TRBV6-4 to TRBJ1-5; TRBD1 matches 8 bases. V was clipped by 6 bases and J by 7 bases; unmatched bases: 5. This CDR3 spans 13 amino acids. From germline, CDR1 is MRHNA and CDR2 SNTAGT. DNA of the CDR3: TGTGCCAGCAGCGAACAGGGGGAACAGCCCCAGCATTTT. Protein: CASSEQGEQPQHF.

The V and J genes are TRBV9 and TRBJ2-5, with 7 nucleotides matching TRBD2. Germline V gives CDR1 SGDLS, CDR2 YYNGEE. The junction had 5 bases not matched to a gene; V was cut back by 2 bases and J by 1 base. This CDR3 region has 15 residues. CDR3: CASSVAGTTQETQYF. The CDR3 DNA is TGTGCCAGCAGCGTCGCCGGGACTACCCAAGAGACCCAGTACTTC.

V gene TRBV9 combines with J gene TRBJ1-1; D might be TRBD1 (5 bases). Between the trimmed V and J ends, which lost 4 bases and 8 bases, there was a span of 15 bases. The CDR3 has 13 amino acids. The V gene's germline CDR1 is SGDLS and CDR2 YYNGEE. This chain's CDR3 is CASSQSGGREAFF. Here the CDR3 DNA reads TGTGCCAGCAGCCAGAGCGGGGGACGAGAAGCTTTCTTT.

This clone has at least ten counts. The chain joins TRBV6-6 to TRBJ1-1, with D possibly being TRBD1 (6 bases). In germline, CDR1 is MNHNY, CDR2 SVGAGI (reference sequence). The length of the CDR3 is 14 residues. V was cut by 4 bases and J by 1 base, with 10 bases left in between. CDR3 residues: CASSWGAGNTEAFF. DNA of the CDR3: TGTGCCAGCAGTTGGGGGGCTGGGAACACTGAAGCTTTCTTT.

The CDR3 loop reads CASSLVRAQGPETQYF. CDR3 nucleotides: TGTGCCAGCAGCTTGGTTAGGGCGCAGGGCCCAGAGACCCAGTACTTC. This chain joins TRBV5-6 and TRBJ2-5, with a weak D call TRBD1 (5 bases). V lost 0 bases and J 4 bases, leaving 16 bases between the germline ends. The CDR3 has 16 residues. The germline V gene encodes CDR1 SGHDT and CDR2 YYEEEE.

The rearrangement links TRBV5-1 to TRBJ2-1, with 15 bases matching TRBD2. The CDR3 is 18 amino acids. With 4 bases clipped from V and 0 bases from J, the junction kept 5 bases outside the gene matches. Germline V lookup: CDR1 SGHRS, CDR2 YFSETQ. The CDR3 reads CASSPGTSGGLSYNEQFF. CDR3 DNA: TGCGCCAGCAGCCCCGGGACTAGCGGGGGGCTCTCCTACAATGAGCAGTTCTTC.